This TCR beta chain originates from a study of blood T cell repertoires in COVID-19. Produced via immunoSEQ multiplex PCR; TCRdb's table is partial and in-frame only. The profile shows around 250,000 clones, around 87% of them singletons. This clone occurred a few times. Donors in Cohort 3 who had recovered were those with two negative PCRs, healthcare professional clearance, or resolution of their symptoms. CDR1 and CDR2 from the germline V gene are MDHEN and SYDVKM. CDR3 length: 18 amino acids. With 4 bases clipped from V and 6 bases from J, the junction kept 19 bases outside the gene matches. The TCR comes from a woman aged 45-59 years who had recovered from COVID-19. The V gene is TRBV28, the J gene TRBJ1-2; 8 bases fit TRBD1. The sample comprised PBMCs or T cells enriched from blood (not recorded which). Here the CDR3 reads CASSSSQGAFLSSDGYTF. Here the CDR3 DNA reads TGTGCCAGCAGTTCCTCCCAGGGGGCGTTTCTCTCTAGTGATGGCTACACCTTC.